The clone carrying this TCR beta chain appeared many times. The antigen remains unidentified. This specimen belongs to a study of CD8 T cells in ankylosing spondylitis. Overall study findings and caveats: There was a TCR beta motif, made of several highly homologous variants, that appeared characteristic of ankylosing spondylitis blood. Matched ankylosing spondylitis synovial fluid reportedly contained a significantly enriched population of disease-linked clones.

TCRdb ran MiXCR on the 5' RACE reads and lists one entry per CDR3 protein. The sample holds 210,000 or so distinct CDR3 sequences, around 24% seen once. Trimming removed 1 base from V and 7 bases from J; junction bases left unmatched: 9. Germline V CDR1 and CDR2: SGHTA, FQGNSA. The CDR3 runs to 15 residues. The chain joins TRBV7-2 to TRBJ2-5, with 7 bases aligning to TRBD2. The TCR sequence derives from a male donor with ankylosing spondylitis or in good health (not recorded which). Sequences were obtained from blood, either unsorted or a sorted T cell fraction (not recorded which). CDR3 coding DNA: TGTGCCAGCAGCTTAGGTTCCTCTAGCGGAGGGACCCAGTACTTC. Protein sequence: CASSLGSSSGGTQYF.